The 20 T cell receptor beta chains below were found in one sample sequenced in a study of blood T cell repertoires in COVID-19. Method: immunoSEQ multiplex PCR; TCRdb's copy keeps in-frame clones and lacks some. The sample consists of about 210,000 clones, about four fifths of them appearing once. Sequencing was carried out using peripheral blood. These receptors originate from a man between 60 and 75 years old with acute or convalescent COVID-19.

CDR3 DNA sequence: TGTGCCAGCAGTTTAGCCCCAGGGGGTGAGCAGTTCTTC. Residues: CASSLAPGGEQFF. The chain carries TRBV12-3 or TRBV12-4 and TRBJ2-1; TRBD1 matches 7 bases. V was clipped by 0 bases and J by 9 bases; unmatched bases: 2. This CDR3 comprises 13 residues.

This chain connects TRBV9 to TRBJ1-1; 8 bases fit TRBD1. Per the germline V gene, CDR1 is SGDLS and CDR2 is YYNGEE. Trimming removed 3 bases from V and 0 bases from J; junction bases left unmatched: 10. There are 17 residues in the CDR3. The CDR3 region has the DNA TGTGCCAGCAGCGAGCATCAGGGGGCTGGGATGAACACTGAAGCTTTCTTT. It is translated as CASSEHQGAGMNTEAFF.

The chain combines TRBV3-1 (or the pseudogene TRBV3-2) with TRBJ1-1, with D possibly TRBD1 on 6 matching bases. The CDR3 has 14 residues. Germline lookup yields CDR1 LGHDT and CDR2 YNNKEL (reference sequence). Trimming stripped 2 bases from V and 1 base from J, with 8 bases between. The CDR3 sequence is CASSQTGQNTEAFF. CDR3 coding DNA: TGTGCCAGCAGCCAAACAGGGCAGAACACTGAAGCTTTCTTT.

The V call is TRBV9, the J call TRBJ2-5; 11 nucleotides align to TRBD2. The V gene end was trimmed by 2 bases and the J gene end by 4 bases; junction bases not matched to a gene: 4. Germline CDR1 SGDLS, CDR2 YYNGEE. There are 15 residues in the CDR3. For the CDR3, the DNA is TGTGCCAGCAGCGTTAGCGGGGGGGCCAGAGAGACCCAGTACTTC. It is translated as CASSVSGGARETQYF. The variable domain in full, with the rest retrieved from reference TRBV9 and TRBJ2-5, is DSGVTQTPKHLITATGQRVTLRCSPRSGDLSVYWYQQSLDQGLQFLIQYYNGEERAKGNILERFSAQQFPDLHSELNLSSLELGDSALYFCASSVSGGARETQYFGPGTRLLVL.

In this sample, this clone turned up a few times. CDR3 amino acids: CASSERGQVTYEQYF. DNA for the CDR3: TGTGCCAGTAGTGAGCGGGGCCAAGTAACCTACGAGCAGTACTTC. This sequence joins TRBV19 and TRBJ2-7, with TRBD2 matching over 7 bases. The CDR3 contains 15 residues. After removal of 5 bases from V and 2 bases from J, the junction contained 9 bases not matched to a gene. CDR1 LNHDA and CDR2 SQIVND come from the germline V gene (reference sequence).

This chain connects TRBV4-3 to TRBJ2-4; weak D call: TRBD1 (5 bases). Trimming took off 0 bases at V and 7 bases at J, with 19 bases between the two ends. CDR3 length equals 17 residues. The germline CDR1 and CDR2 sequences are LGHNA and YSLEER. CDR3 in DNA: TGCGCCAGCAGCCAAGAAGTCCCACAGGTAAGTATCAACATTCAGTACTTC. It encodes CASSQEVPQVSINIQYF.

The chain links TRBV5-1 to TRBJ2-2; 12 bases are shared with TRBD2. V lost 6 bases, J lost 5 bases, and 5 bases stayed unmatched. Germline CDR1 SGHRS, CDR2 YFSETQ. The CDR3 is made up of 15 amino acids. The CDR3 reads CASTTSGGGTGELFF. The CDR3 DNA is TGCGCCAGCACGACTAGCGGGGGTGGTACCGGGGAGCTGTTTTTT.

This clone has more than one count but fewer than ten. V is TRBV5-1 and J is TRBJ2-1; no reliable D call. The germline CDR1 and CDR2 sequences are SGHRS and YFSETQ. V was clipped by 4 bases and J by 6 bases, with 26 bases between them. The CDR3 runs 18 residues. CDR3 in amino acids: CASSPAVPGAAAGNEQFF. The CDR3, as DNA: TGCGCCAGCAGCCCCGCGGTGCCCGGAGCCGCGGCCGGCAATGAGCAGTTCTTC. The full variable domain, with the rest looked up from reference TRBV5-1 and TRBJ2-1, is KAGVTQTPRYLIKTRGQQVTLSCSPISGHRSVSWYQQTPGQGLQFLFEYFSETQRNKGNFPGRFSGRQFSNSRSEMNVSTLELGDSALYLCASSPAVPGAAAGNEQFFGPGTRLTVL.

The chain is built from TRBV24-1 and TRBJ2-5; no reliable D call. Per germline, CDR1 KGHDR and CDR2 SFDVKD. Between the trimmed V and J ends, which lost 7 bases and 1 base, there was a span of 9 bases. The CDR3 totals 13 residues. The CDR3 DNA sequence: TGTGCCACCAGCACATCGGGCCAAGAGACCCAGTACTTC. This encodes CATSTSGQETQYF.

The rearrangement uses TRBV12-5 and TRBJ2-1, with 10 positions matching TRBD2. The CDR3 has 14 amino acids. V dropped 6 bases and J dropped 5; count of bases not matched to a gene: 4. The V gene's germline CDR1 is LGHNT and CDR2 FRNRAP. The CDR3 DNA is TGTGCTAGTGGACCCGGGACTAGCGACAATGAGCAGTTCTTC. It translates to CASGPGTSDNEQFF. The whole variable domain, remainder taken from reference TRBV12-5 and TRBJ2-1, is DARVTQTPRHKVTEMGQEVTMRCQPILGHNTVFWYRQTMMQGLELLAYFRNRAPLDDSGMPKDRFSAEMPDATLATLKIQPSEPRDSAVYFCASGPGTSDNEQFFGPGTRLTVL.

The rearrangement uses TRBV10-2 and TRBJ2-1; possible D gene TRBD1, 6 bases. In germline, CDR1 is WSHSY, CDR2 SAAADI. CDR3 size: 13 residues. The V end lost 6 bases, the J end lost 3 bases, and 9 bases lay between the germline ends. The CDR3 is CASSQQGYNEQFF. The CDR3, as DNA: TGCGCCAGCAGCCAACAGGGCTACAATGAGCAGTTCTTC.

V gene TRBV5-1 combines with J gene TRBJ2-1; no definite D call. Per the germline V gene, CDR1 is SGHRS and CDR2 is YFSETQ. The CDR3 is made up of 16 amino acids. Trimming removed 0 bases at V and 5 bases at J, with 15 bases between. The CDR3 sequence is CASSLAWSSFDNEQFF. CDR3 nucleotides: TGCGCCAGCAGCTTGGCCTGGAGTAGCTTCGACAATGAGCAGTTCTTC. Combining the CDR3 with reference TRBV5-1 and TRBJ2-1 gives the whole variable domain KAGVTQTPRYLIKTRGQQVTLSCSPISGHRSVSWYQQTPGQGLQFLFEYFSETQRNKGNFPGRFSGRQFSNSRSEMNVSTLELGDSALYLCASSLAWSSFDNEQFFGPGTRLTVL.

The chain carries TRBV4-2 and TRBJ2-5; 8 bases are a match to TRBD2. The CDR3 covers 15 residues. Germline CDR1 LGHNA, CDR2 YNFKEQ. Unmatched junction bases numbered 3, after V lost 3 bases and J lost 0 bases. The CDR3 sequence: CASSHRGGYQETQYF. CDR3 DNA: TGTGCCAGCAGCCACCGCGGGGGGTACCAAGAGACCCAGTACTTC.

The rearrangement uses TRBV7-2 and TRBJ2-7; D is perhaps TRBD2 (5 bases). V lost 0 bases and J lost 5, with 14 bases in between. This CDR3 spans 15 amino acids. Germline CDR1 and CDR2: SGHTA and FQGNSA. The CDR3 bases are TGTGCCAGCAGCTTAGCGTTTACGGGGAGCCACGAGCAGTACTTC. Protein sequence: CASSLAFTGSHEQYF.

The sample holds a few counts of this clone. The chain joins TRBV10-3 to TRBJ2-3; TRBD1 might be the D (6 bases). The CDR3 is 14 residues long. Germline CDR1 reads ENHRY; CDR2 reads SYGVKD. Trimming took 6 bases from V and 2 from J, leaving 12 bases between them. CDR3 coding DNA: TGTGCCATCAGAACGACAGGAGTCACAGATACGCAGTATTTT. Its translation is CAIRTTGVTDTQYF.

The V and J genes are TRBV20-1 and TRBJ1-2; perhaps TRBD1 as D (6 bases). CDR3 size: 12 residues. CDR1 is DFQATT and CDR2 is SNEGSKA in the germline V gene (reference sequence). V shed 3 bases and J shed 3 bases, with 8 bases lying between them. The CDR3 nucleotides read TGCAGTGCTAGTAAGGGGGACTATGGCTACACCTTC. Its translation: CSASKGDYGYTF.

The gene calls are TRBV12-3 or TRBV12-4 and TRBJ2-1, with D uncertain. The V and J ends lost 3 bases and 7 bases respectively, with 10 bases between them. This CDR3 region has 13 residues. Here the CDR3 DNA reads TGTGCCAGCAGTTTCTGGGCATCTAATGAGCAGTTCTTC. It specifies CASSFWASNEQFF.

The gene calls are TRBV11-2 and TRBJ2-5; TRBD1 matches 7 bases. The ends lost 2 bases at V and 1 base at J; junction bases unmatched: 4. Germline loops: CDR1 SGHAT, CDR2 FQNNGV. The CDR3 loop spans 15 amino acids. DNA of the CDR3: TGTGCCAGCAGCTTACTGGGGACAGCCCAAGAGACCCAGTACTTC. Translation gives CASSLLGTAQETQYF.

The chain is built from TRBV3-1 (or the pseudogene TRBV3-2) and TRBJ1-2; 8 bases map to TRBD1. The J segment lost 4 bases and the V segment lost 1 base, leaving 5 bases of the junction unmatched. The CDR3 is 15 residues long. Germline V gene data show CDR1 as LGHDT and CDR2 as YNNKEL (reference sequence). The CDR3 sequence is CASSQAHRGGYGYTF. CDR3 sequence (DNA): TGTGCCAGCAGCCAAGCTCACAGGGGGGGCTATGGCTACACCTTC.

This clone was picked up a small number of times. Written as DNA, the CDR3 is TGTGCCAGCAGCAGGACAGGGGGCGAGCAGCCCCAGCATTTT. Translating it yields CASSRTGGEQPQHF. The chain couples TRBV3-1 (or the pseudogene TRBV3-2) to TRBJ1-5; the match to TRBD1 covers 11 bases. Germline-derived CDR1 and CDR2 are LGHDT and YNNKEL (reference sequence). CDR3 length: 14 amino acids. With V trimmed by 5 bases and J by 7 bases, 4 bases remained unmatched.